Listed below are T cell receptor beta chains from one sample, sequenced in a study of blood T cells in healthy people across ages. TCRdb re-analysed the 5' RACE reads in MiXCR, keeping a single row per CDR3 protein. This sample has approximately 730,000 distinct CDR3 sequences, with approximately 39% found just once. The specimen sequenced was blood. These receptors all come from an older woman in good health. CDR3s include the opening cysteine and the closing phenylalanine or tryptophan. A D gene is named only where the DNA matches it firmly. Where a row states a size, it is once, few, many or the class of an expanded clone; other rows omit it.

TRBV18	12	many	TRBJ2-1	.	CASSPLRDEQFF	TGTGCCAGCTCACCTTTGAGGGATGAGCAGTTCTTC
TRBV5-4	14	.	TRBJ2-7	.	CASSLAGSPHEQYF	TGTGCCAGCAGCTTGGCCGGGAGTCCCCACGAGCAGTACTTC
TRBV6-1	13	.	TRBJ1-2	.	CASSESTRGGYTF	TGTGCCAGCAGTGAAAGCACTCGCGGAGGCTACACCTTC
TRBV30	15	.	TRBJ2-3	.	CAWSVGLGDSDTQYF	TGTGCCTGGAGTGTGGGCCTGGGTGATTCAGATACGCAGTATTTT
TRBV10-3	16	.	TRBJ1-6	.	CAISPMGQTNNSPLHF	TGTGCCATCAGTCCAATGGGACAAACTAATAATTCACCCCTCCACTTT
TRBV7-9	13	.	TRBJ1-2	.	CASSLVGARGYTF	TGTGCCAGCAGCTTAGTAGGGGCGAGAGGCTACACCTTC
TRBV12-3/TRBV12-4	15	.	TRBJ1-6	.	CASSPADAINSPLHF	TGTGCCAGCAGCCCTGCAGATGCCATCAATTCACCCCTCCACTTT
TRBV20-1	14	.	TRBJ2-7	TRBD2	CSVTLAGVSYEQYF	TGCAGTGTTACACTAGCGGGGGTCTCCTACGAGCAGTACTTC
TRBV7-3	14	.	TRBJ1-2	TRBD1	CASSIDRGDYGYTF	TGTGCCAGCAGCATAGACAGGGGTGACTATGGCTACACCTTC
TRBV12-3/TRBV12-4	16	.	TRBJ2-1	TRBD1	CASTPLGQGEYNEQFF	TGTGCCAGCACCCCCCTGGGTCAGGGGGAGTACAATGAGCAGTTCTTC
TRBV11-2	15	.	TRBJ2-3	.	CASSIRTAATDTQYF	TGTGCCAGCTCCATCAGGACCGCGGCCACAGATACGCAGTATTTT
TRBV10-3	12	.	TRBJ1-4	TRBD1	CAAGTGEEKLFF	TGTGCCGCAGGGACAGGGGAGGAAAAACTGTTTTTT
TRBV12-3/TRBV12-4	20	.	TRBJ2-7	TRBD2	CASSLGLNSGGLFGFYEQYF	TGTGCCAGCAGTCTGGGCTTGAATAGCGGGGGGCTATTCGGGTTCTACGAGCAGTACTTC
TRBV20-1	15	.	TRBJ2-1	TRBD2	CSARAQLAGEGEQFF	TGCAGTGCTAGAGCTCAACTAGCGGGAGAAGGTGAGCAGTTCTTC